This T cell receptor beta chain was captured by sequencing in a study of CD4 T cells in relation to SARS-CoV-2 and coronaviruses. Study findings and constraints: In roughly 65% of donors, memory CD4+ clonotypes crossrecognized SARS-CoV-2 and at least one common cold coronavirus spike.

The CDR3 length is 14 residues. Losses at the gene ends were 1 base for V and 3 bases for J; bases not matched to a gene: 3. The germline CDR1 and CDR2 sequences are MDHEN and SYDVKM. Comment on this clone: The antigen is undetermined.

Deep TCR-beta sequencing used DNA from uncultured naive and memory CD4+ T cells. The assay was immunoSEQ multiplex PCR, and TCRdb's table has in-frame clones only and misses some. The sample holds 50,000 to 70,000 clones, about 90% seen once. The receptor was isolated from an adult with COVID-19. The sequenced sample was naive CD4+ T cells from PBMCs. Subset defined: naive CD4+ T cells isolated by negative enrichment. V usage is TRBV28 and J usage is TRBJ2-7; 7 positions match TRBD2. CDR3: CASSLLREFYEQYF. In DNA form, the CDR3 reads TGTGCCAGCAGTTTATTGCGGGAGTTCTACGAGCAGTACTTC. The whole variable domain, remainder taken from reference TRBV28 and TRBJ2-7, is DVKVTQSSRYLVKRTGEKVFLECVQDMDHENMFWYRQDPGLGLRLIYFSYDVKMKEKGDIPEGYSVSREKKERFSLILESASTNQTSMYLCASSLLREFYEQYFGPGTRLTVT.